This T cell receptor beta chain was observed in a study of OX40 agonist ivuxolimab in advanced cancers. Study observations and caveats: More expanded clones were seen, on average, in CD8+ T cells than in CD4+.

Assay: immunoSEQ multiplex PCR; the TCRdb copy retains only in-frame clones and omits some. The table lists tens of thousands of clones, 70% to 90% of them singletons. The CDR3 contains 18 residues. Germline V gene lookup returns CDR1 MGHRA and CDR2 YSYEKL. Trimming took off 4 bases at V and 5 bases at J, with 23 bases between the two ends. As regards this clone: Its antigen is unknown.

The V and J genes are TRBV4-1 and TRBJ1-4; D remains ambiguous. Sequencing used CD4+ or CD8+ T cells sorted from blood, obtained in a trial of the OX40 agonist ivuxolimab. This TCR was sampled from an adult with an advanced solid tumor such as melanoma, head and neck, liver or kidney cancer. The CDR3 DNA reads as TGCGCCAGCAGCCCCTGGGGAGGCTCTGGGAGGAGAAATGAAAAACTGTTTTTT. Protein sequence: CASSPWGGSGRRNEKLFF.